The next 26 T cell receptor beta chains were all read from a single sample in a study of OX40 agonist ivuxolimab in advanced cancers. Assay: immunoSEQ multiplex PCR; the TCRdb copy retains only in-frame clones and omits some. Here the sample spans roughly 93,000 clones, 91% being singletons. Material: CD4+ or CD8+ T cells sorted from blood, obtained in a trial of the OX40 agonist ivuxolimab. These TCRs come from an adult with an advanced solid tumor such as melanoma, head and neck, liver or kidney cancer.

The V and J genes are TRBV19 and TRBJ1-5, with TRBD1 matching over 8 bases. CDR3 length equals 14 residues. The V gene end was trimmed by 7 bases and the J gene end by 1 base; junction bases not matched to a gene: 3. Per germline, CDR1 LNHDA and CDR2 SQIVND (reference sequence). Written as DNA, the CDR3 is TGTGCCAGTACTTGGACAGGGAGCAATCAGCCCCAGCATTTT. This translates into CASTWTGSNQPQHF.

This chain joins TRBV5-6 and TRBJ1-3, with 7 nucleotides matching TRBD1. Trimming removed 2 bases from V and 0 bases from J; junction bases left unmatched: 5. CDR3 length: 16 residues. Germline loops: CDR1 SGHDT, CDR2 YYEEEE. CDR3 residues: CASSFLGTDSGNTIYF. Here the CDR3 DNA reads TGTGCCAGCAGCTTTCTTGGGACAGACTCTGGAAACACCATATATTTT.

As DNA, the CDR3 is TGTGCCAGCAGTCCCGGTCCTTCCGCCAAAGCTTTCTTT. It codes for CASSPGPSAKAFF. The chain combines TRBV2 with TRBJ1-1; D remains unclear. Germline V gene lookup returns CDR1 SNHLY and CDR2 FYNNEI. Trimming removed 5 bases at V and 9 bases at J, with 16 bases between. CDR3 size: 13 residues.

V usage is TRBV5-6 and J usage is TRBJ1-4, with 7 bases identical to TRBD1. The trim removed 4 bases at V and 2 bases at J, leaving 5 bases unmatched. This CDR3 is 15 amino acids long. CDR1 is SGHDT, CDR2 YYEEEE, per germline. The CDR3 nucleotides are TGTGCCAGCAGCGCGCTGACAGGGACTAATGAAAAACTGTTTTTT. This sequence encodes CASSALTGTNEKLFF.

The chain links TRBV5-1 to TRBJ2-3; TRBD2 matches 9 bases. The CDR3 is 17 residues long. Per the germline V gene, CDR1 is SGHRS and CDR2 is YFSETQ. V was clipped by 4 bases and J by 5 bases; unmatched bases: 14. CDR3: CASSPEGPSGIIDTQYF. DNA for the CDR3: TGCGCCAGCAGCCCCGAGGGGCCTAGCGGGATAATAGATACGCAGTATTTT.

The chain couples TRBV11-2 to TRBJ2-7; 11 nucleotides match TRBD2. Looked up from germline, CDR1 is SGHAT and CDR2 is FQNNGV. The CDR3 spans 14 residues. Trimming cost V 5 bases and J 2 bases; bases outside gene matches: 2. The CDR3 region is CASSASGGTYEQYF. Here the CDR3 DNA reads TGTGCCAGCAGCGCTAGCGGGGGGACCTACGAGCAGTACTTC.

This chain connects TRBV18 to TRBJ2-7; 11 nucleotides agree with TRBD1. Germline trimming cut 5 bases from V and 3 bases from J; bases unmatched to any gene: 3. The germline V gene encodes CDR1 KGHSH and CDR2 LQKENI. The CDR3 totals 14 residues. CDR3 sequence: CASSTGQGVYEQYF. The CDR3 DNA follows: TGTGCCAGCTCAACGGGACAGGGGGTCTACGAGCAGTACTTC.

This rearrangement joins TRBV28 to TRBJ1-2, with TRBD1 matching over 7 bases. Germline CDR1 reads MDHEN; CDR2 reads SYDVKM. The CDR3 consists of 17 residues. V dropped 6 bases and J dropped 4; count of bases not matched to a gene: 17. This chain's CDR3 is CASRRGLPGVVGYGYTF. DNA of the CDR3: TGTGCCAGCAGGAGGGGGCTGCCAGGGGTGGTGGGCTATGGCTACACCTTC.

This clone was recorded only once. The chain couples TRBV6-6 to TRBJ2-5; D may match TRBD1 or TRBD2 (5 bases each). This CDR3 is built from 16 residues. Trimming removed 5 bases at V and 2 bases at J, with 18 bases between. Germline CDR1 reads MNHNY; CDR2 reads SVGAGI (reference sequence). Here the CDR3 DNA reads TGTGCCAGCAGTCCCCTCCGGGGACGGCCACAAGAGACCCAGTACTTC. This codes for CASSPLRGRPQETQYF.

The rearrangement links TRBV7-2 to TRBJ1-3, with D possibly being TRBD1 (5 bases). V was clipped by 5 bases and J by 0 bases, with 11 bases between them. Germline V gene data show CDR1 as SGHTA and CDR2 as FQGNSA. This CDR3 comprises 15 residues. The CDR3 region has the DNA TGTGCCAGCAGCCCCACGGGGACCTCTGGAAACACCATATATTTT. Its protein is CASSPTGTSGNTIYF.

This clone appeared a few times. This chain links TRBV11-2 with TRBJ1-5; D is unresolved. V was shortened by 5 bases and J by 8 bases, with 16 bases between the two germline ends. CDR1 is SGHAT, CDR2 FQNNGV, per germline. This CDR3 is 14 amino acids long. CDR3 bases: TGTGCCAGCAGCCCTCTTGACACCCGGGAGCCCCAGCATTTT. Its protein is CASSPLDTREPQHF.

The rearrangement joins TRBV20-1 to TRBJ2-7; no definite D call. V gave up 1 base and J gave up 2 bases, with 3 bases separating them. Germline CDR1 DFQATT, CDR2 SNEGSKA (reference sequence). This CDR3 is 11 amino acids long. CDR3 DNA: TGCAGTGCTAGAGCCCCCTACGAGCAGTACTTC. As protein: CSARAPYEQYF.

The chain joins TRBV7-2 to TRBJ2-1; 13 nucleotides align to TRBD2. J gave up 8 bases and V 2 bases, and 6 bases lay outside the gene matches. The germline V gene encodes CDR1 SGHTA and CDR2 FQGNSA. This CDR3 contains 16 residues. The CDR3 protein is CASSLQGLAGRDEQFF. The CDR3 coding sequence is TGTGCCAGCAGCTTACAGGGACTAGCGGGACGGGATGAGCAGTTCTTC. The variable domain in full, with the rest retrieved from reference TRBV7-2 and TRBJ2-1, is GAGVSQSPSNKVTEKGKDVELRCDPISGHTALYWYRQSLGQGLEFLIYFQGNSAPDKSGLPSDRFSAERTGGSVSTLTIQRTQQEDSAVYLCASSLQGLAGRDEQFFGPGTRLTVL.

Comment on this clone: Germline is not matched at one junction end, which may reflect a read error. The rearrangement joins TRBV5-1 to TRBJ1-1, with 12 bases lining up with TRBD1. The CDR3 sequence is 16 residues long. Germline V gene lookup returns CDR1 SGHRS and CDR2 YFSETQ. CDR3 coding DNA: TGCGCCAGCAGCCGGGGGACAGGGGGCGTTTCGGTAAGTCCATCCTTT. Translated: CASSRGTGGVSVSPSF.

J is TRBJ2-7 and V is TRBV27; 7 bases map to TRBD1. From germline, CDR1 is MNHEY and CDR2 SMNVEV (reference sequence). V lost 4 bases and J lost 5; bases outside the gene matches: 5. The length of the CDR3 is 13 residues. The CDR3 sequence: CASSSHDRDEQYF. Written as DNA, the CDR3 is TGTGCCAGCAGTTCGCACGACAGGGACGAGCAGTACTTC.

The rearrangement links TRBV11-3 to TRBJ2-5; tentative D call: TRBD2 (5 bases). Per germline, CDR1 SGHNT and CDR2 YENEEA. Trimming left V 0 bases short and J 5 bases short, with 10 bases between. The CDR3 loop spans 14 amino acids. As DNA, the CDR3 is TGTGCCAGCAGCTTAGATAGCGCGGAGGAGACCCAGTACTTC. This gives the protein CASSLDSAEETQYF.

This clone was seen a handful of times. V usage is TRBV2 and J usage is TRBJ1-2, with D perhaps TRBD1 (6 bases). Germline assignment: CDR1 SNHLY and CDR2 FYNNEI. The CDR3 is 14 amino acids. V lost 4 bases, J lost 4 bases, and 13 bases lay in between. CDR3 sequence: CASSVGAGSYGYTF. The CDR3 DNA reads as TGTGCCAGCAGTGTGGGGGCAGGGAGCTATGGCTACACCTTC.

This chain links TRBV7-9 with TRBJ1-3; possible D gene TRBD1, 6 bases. V lost 5 bases, J lost 2 bases, and 16 bases lay in between. This CDR3 comprises 16 residues. Germline CDR1 is SEHNR and CDR2 is FQNEAQ (reference sequence). CDR3 in amino acids: CASSPTSGTTGNTIYF. CDR3 sequence (DNA): TGTGCCAGCAGCCCGACATCAGGGACAACTGGAAACACCATATATTTT.

The V and J genes are TRBV4-3 and TRBJ2-3, with D unresolved. Trimming removed 0 bases at V and 7 bases at J, with 8 bases between. This CDR3 comprises 13 residues. Germline V CDR1 and CDR2: LGHNA, YSLEER. The CDR3 sequence: CASSQEALNTQYF. The CDR3 region has the DNA TGCGCCAGCAGCCAAGAGGCGCTCAATACGCAGTATTTT.

V gene TRBV27 combines with J gene TRBJ2-7; D call uncertain. The CDR3 spans 14 residues. Trimming stripped 6 bases from V and 0 bases from J, with 12 bases between. Germline CDR1 and CDR2: MNHEY and SMNVEV (reference sequence). The CDR3 DNA is TGTGCCAGCAGGCTATTGGCACACTCCTACGAGCAGTACTTC. This encodes CASRLLAHSYEQYF.

The CDR3 bases are TGCGCCAGCAGCAACAGGGGAGTAGTTAATGAAAAACTGTTTTTT. It is translated as CASSNRGVVNEKLFF. V usage is TRBV5-1 and J usage is TRBJ1-4; 7 nucleotides align to TRBD1. Germline V gene data show CDR1 as SGHRS and CDR2 as YFSETQ. The V gene end was trimmed by 4 bases and the J gene end by 4 bases; junction bases not matched to a gene: 7. CDR3 length: 15 amino acids.

V gene TRBV4-2 combines with J gene TRBJ2-2, with 10 bases aligning to TRBD2. The V and J ends lost 4 bases and 4 bases, in that order; junction bases with no gene match: 15. From germline, CDR1 is LGHNA and CDR2 YNFKEQ. This CDR3 is 19 amino acids long. Written as DNA, the CDR3 is TGTGCCAGCAGCCGGGGGGGTCTAGCGGGAGTCCGAGGCACCGGGGAGCTGTTTTTT. It codes for CASSRGGLAGVRGTGELFF.

The chain combines TRBV19 with TRBJ2-7; 11 bases agree with TRBD2. After removal of 2 bases from V and 0 bases from J, the junction contained 0 bases not matched to a gene. This CDR3 comprises 15 residues. Germline V gene sequence: CDR1 LNHDA, CDR2 SQIVND (reference sequence). CDR3 sequence (DNA): TGTGCCAGTAGTATACTAGCGGGAGGCTCCTACGAGCAGTACTTC. Protein sequence: CASSILAGGSYEQYF. Based on the CDR3 plus reference TRBV19 and TRBJ2-7, the full variable domain is DGGITQSPKYLFRKEGQNVTLSCEQNLNHDAMYWYRQDPGQGLRLIYYSQIVNDFQKGDIAEGYSVSREKKESFPLTVTSAQKNPTAFYLCASSILAGGSYEQYFGPGTRLTVT.

There are a few counts of this clone. This chain joins TRBV4-2 and TRBJ1-5; a weak D match, TRBD1 (6 bases). CDR1 is LGHNA and CDR2 is YNFKEQ in the germline V gene. V was shortened by 1 base and J by 3 bases, with 10 bases between the two germline ends. The CDR3 contains 15 residues. The CDR3 DNA reads as TGTGCCAGCAGCCAAGTGGACAGTAACAATCAGCCCCAGCATTTT. This translates into CASSQVDSNNQPQHF.

The chain links TRBV7-2 to TRBJ2-3; D is perhaps TRBD2 (6 bases). The CDR3 totals 16 residues. The V gene lost 5 bases and the J gene lost 6 bases, with 21 bases spanning the gap. Germline V gene sequence: CDR1 SGHTA, CDR2 FQGNSA. As DNA, the CDR3 is TGTGCCAGCAGCCGAGGAGGGAGAGGCTACAGGGATACGCAGTATTTT. This codes for CASSRGGRGYRDTQYF.

This clone was observed a single time. J is TRBJ2-5 and V is TRBV5-1; 14 bases line up with TRBD2. With 3 bases clipped from V and 6 bases from J, the junction kept 4 bases outside the gene matches. The germline V gene encodes CDR1 SGHRS and CDR2 YFSETQ. The CDR3 length is 15 residues. The CDR3 sequence: CASSSGLAGVKTQYF. In nucleotides, the CDR3 is TGCGCCAGCAGCTCGGGACTAGCGGGAGTAAAGACCCAGTACTTC. The variable domain in full, with the rest retrieved from reference TRBV5-1 and TRBJ2-5, is KAGVTQTPRYLIKTRGQQVTLSCSPISGHRSVSWYQQTPGQGLQFLFEYFSETQRNKGNFPGRFSGRQFSNSRSEMNVSTLELGDSALYLCASSSGLAGVKTQYFGPGTRLLVL.